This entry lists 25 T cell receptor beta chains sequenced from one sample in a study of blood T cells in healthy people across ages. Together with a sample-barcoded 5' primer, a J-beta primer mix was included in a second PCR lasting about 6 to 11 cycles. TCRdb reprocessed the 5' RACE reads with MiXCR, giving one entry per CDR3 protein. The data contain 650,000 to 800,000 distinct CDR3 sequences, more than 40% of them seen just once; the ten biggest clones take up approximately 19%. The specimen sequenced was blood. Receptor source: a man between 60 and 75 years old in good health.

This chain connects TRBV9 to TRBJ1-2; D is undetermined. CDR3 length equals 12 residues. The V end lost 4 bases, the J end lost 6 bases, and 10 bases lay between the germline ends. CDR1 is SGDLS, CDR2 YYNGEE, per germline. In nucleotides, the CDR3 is TGTGCCAGCAGCAAGCTTGCGGATGGCTACACCTTC. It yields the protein CASSKLADGYTF.

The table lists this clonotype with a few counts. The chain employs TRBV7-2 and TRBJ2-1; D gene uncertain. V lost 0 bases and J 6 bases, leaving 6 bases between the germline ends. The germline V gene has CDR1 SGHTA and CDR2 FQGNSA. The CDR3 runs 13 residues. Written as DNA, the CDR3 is TGTGCCAGCAGCTTAGCAACAAGCAATGAGCAGTTCTTC. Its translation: CASSLATSNEQFF.

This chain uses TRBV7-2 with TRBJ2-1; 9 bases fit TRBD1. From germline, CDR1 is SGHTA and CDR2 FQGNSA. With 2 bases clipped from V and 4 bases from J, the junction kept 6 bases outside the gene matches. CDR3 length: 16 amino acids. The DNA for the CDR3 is TGTGCCAGCAGCTTAAGAACAGGGGGCGCGTACAATGAGCAGTTCTTC. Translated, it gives CASSLRTGGAYNEQFF.

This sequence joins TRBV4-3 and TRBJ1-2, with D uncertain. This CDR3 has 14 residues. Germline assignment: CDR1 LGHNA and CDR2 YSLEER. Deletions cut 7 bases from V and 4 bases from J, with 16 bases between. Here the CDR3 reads CASNPEWAPYGYTF. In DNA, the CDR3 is TGCGCCAGCAACCCAGAGTGGGCCCCCTATGGCTACACCTTC.

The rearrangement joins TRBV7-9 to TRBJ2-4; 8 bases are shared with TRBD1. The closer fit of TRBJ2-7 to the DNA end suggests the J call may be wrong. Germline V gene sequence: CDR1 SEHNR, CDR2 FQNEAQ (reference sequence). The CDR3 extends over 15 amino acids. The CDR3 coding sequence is TGTGCCAGCAGTCCACCGGGACAGGTGTGGTCCGAGCAGTACTTC. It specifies CASSPPGQVWSEQYF.

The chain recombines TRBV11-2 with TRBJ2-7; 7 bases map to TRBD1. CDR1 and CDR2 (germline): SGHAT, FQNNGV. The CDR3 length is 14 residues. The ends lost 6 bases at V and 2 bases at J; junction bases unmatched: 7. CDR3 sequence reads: CASRSDRPPYEQYF. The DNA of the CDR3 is TGTGCCAGCAGGTCGGACAGGCCTCCCTACGAGCAGTACTTC.

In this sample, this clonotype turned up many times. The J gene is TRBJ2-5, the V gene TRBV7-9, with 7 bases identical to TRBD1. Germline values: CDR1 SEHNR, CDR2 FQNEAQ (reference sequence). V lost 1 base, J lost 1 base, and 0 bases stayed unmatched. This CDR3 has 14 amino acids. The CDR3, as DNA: TGTGCCAGCAGCTTAGAGGGGGCCCAAGAGACCCAGTACTTC. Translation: CASSLEGAQETQYF.

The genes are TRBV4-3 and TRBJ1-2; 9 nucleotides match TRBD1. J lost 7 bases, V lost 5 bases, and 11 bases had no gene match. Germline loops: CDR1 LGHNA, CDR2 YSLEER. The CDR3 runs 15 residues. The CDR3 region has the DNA TGCGCCAGCAGCGACGCAACGGACAGGGGAGGTGGCTACACCTTC. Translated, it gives CASSDATDRGGGYTF.

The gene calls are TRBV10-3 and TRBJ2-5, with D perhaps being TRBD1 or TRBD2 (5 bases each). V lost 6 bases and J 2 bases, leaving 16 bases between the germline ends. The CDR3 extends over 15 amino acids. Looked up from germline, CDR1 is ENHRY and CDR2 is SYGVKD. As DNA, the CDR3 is TGTGCCATCAGGAGGGACGGTGGATCTCAAGAGACCCAGTACTTC. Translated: CAIRRDGGSQETQYF.

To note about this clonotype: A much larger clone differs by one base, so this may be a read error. CDR3 in amino acids: CSARDDRAGNEAFF. DNA of the CDR3: TGCAGTGCTAGAGATGACCGGGCAGGCAATGAAGCTTTCTTT. J is TRBJ1-1 and V is TRBV20-1; no clear D gene. Per germline, CDR1 DFQATT and CDR2 SNEGSKA (reference sequence). Trimming removed 0 bases from V and 7 bases from J, with 15 bases in between. The CDR3 contains 14 residues.

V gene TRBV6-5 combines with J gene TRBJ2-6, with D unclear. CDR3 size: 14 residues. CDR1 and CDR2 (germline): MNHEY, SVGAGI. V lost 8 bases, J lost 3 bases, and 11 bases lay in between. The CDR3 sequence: CASREGIGANVLTF. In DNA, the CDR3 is TGTGCCAGCCGAGAAGGGATTGGGGCCAACGTCCTGACTTTC.

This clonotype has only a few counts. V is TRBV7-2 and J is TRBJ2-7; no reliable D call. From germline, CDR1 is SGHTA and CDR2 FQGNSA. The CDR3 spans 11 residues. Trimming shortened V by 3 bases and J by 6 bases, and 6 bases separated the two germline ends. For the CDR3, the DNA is TGTGCCAGCAGCTTTGTGTCCGAGCAGTACTTC. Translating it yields CASSFVSEQYF.

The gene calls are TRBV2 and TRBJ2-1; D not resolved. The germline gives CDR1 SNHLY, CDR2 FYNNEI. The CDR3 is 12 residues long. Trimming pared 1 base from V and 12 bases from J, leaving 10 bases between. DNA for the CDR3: TGTGCCAGCAGTGAAGATGCACCTATGCAGTTCTTC. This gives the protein CASSEDAPMQFF.

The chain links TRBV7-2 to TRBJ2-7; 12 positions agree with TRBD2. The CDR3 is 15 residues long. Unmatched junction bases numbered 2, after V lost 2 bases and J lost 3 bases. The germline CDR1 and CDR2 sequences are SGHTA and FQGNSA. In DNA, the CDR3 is TGTGCCAGCAGCTTACTAGCGGGGGGGGACTACGAGCAGTACTTC. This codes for CASSLLAGGDYEQYF.

The CDR3 region is CASGGGFQPQHF. In nucleotides, the CDR3 is TGTGCCAGCGGGGGGGGCTTTCAGCCCCAGCATTTT. V gene TRBV6-6 combines with J gene TRBJ1-5; maybe TRBD1 (6 bases). Trimming pared 8 bases from V and 6 bases from J, leaving 11 bases between. This CDR3 region has 12 residues. Germline CDR1 MNHNY, CDR2 SVGAGI (reference sequence).

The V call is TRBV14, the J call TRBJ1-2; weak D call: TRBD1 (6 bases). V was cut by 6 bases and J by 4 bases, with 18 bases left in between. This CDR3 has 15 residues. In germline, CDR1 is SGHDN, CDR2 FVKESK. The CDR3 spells CASSYRGQSSYGYTF. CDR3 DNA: TGTGCCAGCAGTTACCGGGGGCAGAGCTCCTATGGCTACACCTTC.

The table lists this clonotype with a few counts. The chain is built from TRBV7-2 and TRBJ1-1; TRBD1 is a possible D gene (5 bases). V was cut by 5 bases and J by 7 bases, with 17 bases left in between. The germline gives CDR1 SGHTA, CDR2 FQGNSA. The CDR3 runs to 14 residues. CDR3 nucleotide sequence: TGTGCCAGCAGCGGGCAGGGCTCGGTCCTTGAAGCTTTCTTT. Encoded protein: CASSGQGSVLEAFF.

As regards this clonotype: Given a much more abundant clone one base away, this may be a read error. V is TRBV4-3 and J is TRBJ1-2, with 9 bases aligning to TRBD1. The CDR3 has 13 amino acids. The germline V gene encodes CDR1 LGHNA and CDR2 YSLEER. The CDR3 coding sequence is TGCTCCAGCAGCCAAGACAGGGGGTATGGCTACACCTTC. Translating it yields CSSSQDRGYGYTF.

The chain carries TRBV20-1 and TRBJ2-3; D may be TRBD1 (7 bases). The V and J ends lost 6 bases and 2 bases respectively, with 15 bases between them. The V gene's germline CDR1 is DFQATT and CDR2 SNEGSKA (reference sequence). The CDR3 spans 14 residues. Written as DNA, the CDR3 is TGCAGTGCCCCCAGGGGGACTCACACAGATACGCAGTATTTT. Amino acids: CSAPRGTHTDTQYF.

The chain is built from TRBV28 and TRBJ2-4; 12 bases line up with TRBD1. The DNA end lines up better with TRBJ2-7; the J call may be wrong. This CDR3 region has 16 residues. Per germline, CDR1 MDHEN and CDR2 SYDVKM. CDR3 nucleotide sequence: TGTGCCAGCAGTGCCACCGGGACAGGGGGCGGCTACGAGCAGTACTTC. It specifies CASSATGTGGGYEQYF.

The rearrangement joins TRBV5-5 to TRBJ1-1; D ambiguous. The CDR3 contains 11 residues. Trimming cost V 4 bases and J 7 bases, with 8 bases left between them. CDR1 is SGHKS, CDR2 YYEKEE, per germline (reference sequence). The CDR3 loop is CASSVDREAFF. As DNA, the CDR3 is TGTGCCAGCAGCGTCGACCGTGAAGCTTTCTTT.

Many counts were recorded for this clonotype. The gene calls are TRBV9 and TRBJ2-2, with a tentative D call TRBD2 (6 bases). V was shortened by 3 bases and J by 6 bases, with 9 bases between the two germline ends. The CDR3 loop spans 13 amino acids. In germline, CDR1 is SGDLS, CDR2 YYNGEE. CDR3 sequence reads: CASSASVPGELFF. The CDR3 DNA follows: TGTGCCAGCAGCGCTAGCGTCCCCGGGGAGCTGTTTTTT.

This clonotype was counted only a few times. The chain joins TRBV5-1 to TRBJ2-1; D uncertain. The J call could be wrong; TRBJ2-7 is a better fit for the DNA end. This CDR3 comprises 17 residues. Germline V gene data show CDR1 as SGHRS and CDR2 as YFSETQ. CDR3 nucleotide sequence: TGCGCCAGCAGCTTGGGCGGTAGCTCCCTCTCCTACAATGAGCAGTACTTC. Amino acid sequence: CASSLGGSSLSYNEQYF.

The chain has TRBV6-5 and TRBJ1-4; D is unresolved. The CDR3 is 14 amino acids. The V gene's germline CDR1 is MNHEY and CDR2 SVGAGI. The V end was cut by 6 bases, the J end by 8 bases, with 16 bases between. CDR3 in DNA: TGTGCCAGCAGCAAAGGTTGGATCGGGGAAAAACTGTTTTTT. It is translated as CASSKGWIGEKLFF.

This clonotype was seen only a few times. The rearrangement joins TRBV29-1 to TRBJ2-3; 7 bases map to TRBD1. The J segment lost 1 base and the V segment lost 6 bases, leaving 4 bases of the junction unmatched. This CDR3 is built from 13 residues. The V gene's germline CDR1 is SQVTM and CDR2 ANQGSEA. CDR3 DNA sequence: TGCAGCGTCCATGGGACAGGCACAGATACGCAGTATTTT. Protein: CSVHGTGTDTQYF.